Here is one T cell receptor beta chain with its context. This clonotype has only a few counts. Its antigen remains undetermined. There are no base qualities to consult, and no much larger clone falls within one base. In the study, sorted CD4+ and CD8+ blood T cells from patients with severe aplastic anemia and from healthy subjects underwent deep sequencing of TCR repertoires. Ficoll-Paque density gradient centrifugation was used to isolate peripheral blood mononuclear cells. Before DNA extraction, CD4+ and CD8+ T cells were sorted by FACS or by magnetic beads. The data belong to a study of CD8+CD57+ T cells in acquired aplastic anemia (dated 2018 in TCRdb). Context from the whole study: Extracted DNA from sorted CD4+ and CD8+ cells averaged about 3 ug, ranging from roughly 0.19 to 27.4 ug. Healthy donor samples averaged roughly 10 million reads for CD4+ and 11 million to 13 million for CD8+ cells.

General findings and caveats noted by the study authors: No significant difference in CD8+ Simpson's diversity was found between patients and healthy controls (P=0.060). Although roughly 29 CD8+ CDR3 sequences were shared by patients and controls, these sequences appeared highly expressed in patients and within the immunodominant clones of patients.

Genomic DNA was used as template for profiling of TCR beta VDJ combinations and CDR3 sequences. An Illumina HiSeq 2000 was used for TCR repertoire sequencing. Under the source paper's analysis protocol: Repertoire assessment relied on Simpson's diversity index, CDR3 size and DJ length profiles, and TRBV/TRBJ rearrangement plots. The most abundant DNA sequence in the deep sequencing data was defined as the immunodominant clone. CDR3 amino acid sequences were screened for sharing across subjects and compared with published repertoires and the VDJdb database. The public reads were run again by TCRdb, first through fastp at Q25 and then through MiXCR, and only productive beta chains were kept. Every entry covers one CDR3 protein and lists the most common genes and DNA from its rows. These V and J calls originate from TCRdb's pipeline instead of the authors' own analysis. Recorded for this sample are roughly 160,000 distinct CDR3 sequences; approximately 60% of them occurred a single time. Roughly 44% of the sample lies in the top ten.

The trim is 0 bases for V and 5 bases for J, with a gap of 9 bases between the germline ends. The germline V gene gives CDR1 as SGDLS and CDR2 as YYNGEE. Reading from cysteine to phenylalanine, the CDR3 counts 13 amino acids. Solely the CDR3 DNA is kept, with 39 bases framed from the first base. In this chain, TRBV9 is recombined with TRBJ2-7, with the D gene call left open. The sequence derives from a human donor in good health. What was sequenced was sorted CD4+, CD8+, or CD8+CD57+ T cells (not recorded which) from PBMCs. The DNA sequence is as follows: TGTGCCAGCAGCGTAGGGCCCGCCAACGAGCAGTACTTC. It translates as CASSVGPANEQYF.